This TCR beta chain was captured in a study of cytomegalovirus exposure and HLA in healthy donors (dated by TCRdb to 2016 to 2017). Broadly, across the study: In an earlier analysis of roughly 590 of the donors, less than 350 Gb of sequence data and just under 120 million unique TCR beta sequences from about 190 million T cells were reported. Of the 350 to 450 genotyped donors, 75% to 85% were placed in the genetic ancestry cluster associated with self-reported Caucasian donors. Across about 380 genotyped donors of the cohort, an average of approximately 240,000 unique TCR beta nucleotide sequences per donor were sequenced, and approximately 17% of those sequences were non-productive. Rather than drawing on any new phenotypic data, the later analysis identified candidate immune exposures from TCR beta sequences and the way those sequences occurred across donors. Genome-wide SNP genotypes for about 65% of the 666 donors were used in a later genetic analysis, which treated that subset as a discovery cohort. Approximately 300 gigabases of sequencing data and around 80 million unique TCR sequences made up an early release that covered 500 to 700 HLA-typed donors. HLA typing included class I and class II loci at four-digit resolution. The study profiled the T cell repertoires of under 700 subjects by immunosequencing and related them to cytomegalovirus serostatus. In an earlier analysis of 587 of the donors, high-throughput TCR beta sequencing was used to judge whether each TCR beta V gene segment behaved as functional or pseudogenic. Several DR-DQ haplotypes were treated as single units for association and clustering because of strong linkage in the cohort. The study aimed to test whether signatures of past pathogen exposure could be identified by cataloging public T cell receptors. Every repertoire in the discovery cohort had been generated on one and the same sequencing platform. The number of donors typed differed by locus, with 629-630 for A, B, C, DRB1 and DQB1, around 500 for DQA1, 606 for DPA1, and about 450 for DPB1. In addition to the first cohort of 666 subjects, a separate validation cohort of approximately 110 different subjects was used. A later analysis re-examined previously published TCR beta repertoires from just over 650 donors and added high-resolution HLA genotyping to investigate patterns of TCR occurrence. Alongside the repertoire data, information on donor age, sex, ethnicity and CMV serostatus was compiled. High-throughput TCR immunosequencing, statistical association of individual TCRs with disease status, and machine learning were combined to predict cytomegalovirus infection status. Paper-wide results and their limitations: The cohort was sequenced for TCR beta chains only, and without alpha or paired-chain data the features that could be detected were limited. In an earlier analysis of around 500 of the donors, most TCR beta V segments appeared in productive rearrangements about 87% or about 30% of the time, broadly matching IMGT annotations. In the study, around 150 TCR beta chains were listed as associated with cytomegalovirus. In a later analysis, HLA-associated TCR beta chains were found to be more clonally expanded and to have lower generation probabilities than equally common non-associated chains. According to a later analysis, most CMV-associated TCR beta chains appeared to be HLA-restricted, and the HLA associations seemed to be driven largely by CMV exposure. An association between a missense DCLRE1C variant and V-gene and J-gene trimming of TCR beta chains was found in a later genetic analysis and replicated in an independent cohort. The authors suggested that the approach could potentially be extended to other disease states and immunological phenotypes. A later analysis associated about 17,000 TCR beta sequences with specific HLA alleles at a false discovery rate of 0.05. Correlated functional status among segregating V segments might reflect linkage disequilibrium, but an unknown experimental factor could not be ruled out. Because some donors lacked HLA typing at each locus, the association tests relied only on the typed subset. Because counts were too low, approximately 15 rarely observed V segments, including chromosome 9 orphons, were excluded from the earlier analysis of around 640 of the donors. The 87-base-pair reads could not distinguish some IMGT-functional V segments, including TRBV6-2 and TRBV6-3, so those segments were excluded. A later genetic analysis reported fewer N-insertions in productive TCRs among donors in an Asian-associated ancestry cluster than the approximately 670-donor mean. While some public TCRs were present in many individuals, most TCR sequences turned up only very rarely across donors. A later analysis reported that several top co-occurrence clusters appeared linked to parvovirus B19, influenza, CMV and Epstein-Barr virus. A later analysis found that TCR association rates varied across HLA loci, with DRB1 alleles showing the most associated TCRs and HLA-C alleles the fewest. When HLA alleles, especially DR and DQ, strongly co-occurred, attributing TCR associations to individual alleles was difficult. A further reported finding was that TCR beta sequences accurately predicted the HLA-A and HLA-B alleles for most subjects in the first cohort. Immune exposure information for the cohort was limited to CMV serostatus. Three of the identified cytomegalovirus-associated TCR beta chains were confirmed in vitro to be specific for cytomegalovirus antigens. Presence/absence analyses assumed roughly uniform sequencing depth across donors, an assumption that may not hold. The sequencing pipeline was judged likely to have produced a cluster of highly shared sequence variants as a technical artifact. In both the original and validation cohorts, the classifier was reported to diagnose cytomegalovirus status with high specificity and sensitivity.

This clone was counted a few times. Its antigen is unknown. No base quality information exists; no much larger clone differs at one position. Libraries were made using the immunoSEQ multiplex PCR assay. A mixture of 60 forward primers for TCR Vbeta segments and 13 reverse primers for TCR Jbeta segments was used in the multiplex PCR. Amplification of the CDR3 region of rearranged TCR beta genes was performed with a multiplex PCR assay on genomic DNA. On the Illumina HiSeq System, the amplified TCR beta libraries were sequenced as 87-base-pair reads. In the source study's methods: A later analysis counted around 72 million unique TCR beta chains across the approximately 700 repertoires, and roughly 9.9 million of these chains were shared by at least two donors. To remove PCR and sequencing errors, raw reads were error-corrected and collapsed into unique sequences using a nearest-neighbor algorithm that merged closely related sequences. V, D and J gene segments were assigned by aligning CDR3 sequences to IMGT reference sequences. For a sequence to be retained, a match of at least six nucleotides to both a V gene segment and a J gene segment was required. Rearrangements were called productive when the CDR3 lacked stop codons and stayed in frame with V and J; all others were non-productive. CDR3 was defined according to IMGT convention as the region running from the second conserved V-encoded cysteine to the conserved J-encoded phenylalanine. In an earlier analysis of 550 to 650 of the donors, sequences lacking an unambiguous match to a single V gene segment were excluded. An earlier analysis of some 500 of the donors classified V segments as functional when productive rearrangements were above 56.7% and as segregating when the standard deviation between donors was above 5%. A statistical classification framework was built for diagnosing cytomegalovirus status from the catalog of TCR beta chain sequences. In a later analysis, V and J genes were assigned by comparing TCR nucleotide sequences against IMGT/GENE-DB human TR gene sequences. Using the TCRdist pipeline, a later analysis assigned CDR3 sequences along with most-parsimonious VDJ recombination scenarios. In a later analysis, each TCR beta chain was defined by its CDR3 amino acid sequence together with its V-gene family, and reads without a unique V-gene family were excluded. In a later analysis, around 600 highly shared, low-generation-probability nucleotide sequences were removed to address suspected cross-contamination and a sequencing artifact. In a later analysis, a clonal expansion index for each public chain was calculated from normalized within-repertoire ranks of inferred template counts. A later analysis computed generation probabilities with a VDJ recombination model fitted to out-of-frame rearrangements, and checked the results against IGoR. A later analysis scored TCR-TCR, TCR-HLA and TCR-CMV co-occurrence with hypergeometric tests, applying a repertoire-size bias correction to TCR pairs. In a later analysis, false discovery rates were estimated by permuting HLA or CMV assignments 20 times. In a later analysis, co-occurring TCRs were grouped with DBSCAN, and TCRdist sequence similarity was added when clustering was performed within HLA-allele-positive subsets. Repertoires with fewer than 30,000 or more than 120,000 public chains, plus five repertoires with anomalous nucleotide sharing, were excluded from co-occurrence clustering. Held by TCRdb, this immuneACCESS table contains in-frame sequences only and omits some clones. Under half of the omission traces to an unresolved V gene where checked; the cause of the rest is unknown. Clonal size and the V and J genes are those of that table, whereas D and trimming came from the DNA. Here the sample has 170,000 or so clones; around 81% occur a single time. Of the sample, around 2.4% falls within the top ten clones.

The cohort consisted of hundreds of healthy bone marrow donors. Cohort members were all nominally healthy when sampled, although unrecorded immune exposures were likely present. The donor was CMV seronegative and was included in the group of 352 seronegative cohort members. A peripheral blood sample was provided by each donor, and peripheral blood mononuclear cells were used for TCR beta sequencing. Genomic DNA was extracted from the blood cell samples with the Qiagen DNeasy Blood Extraction Kit. CDR1 is given as SEHNR and CDR2 as FQNEAQ, both from the germline V gene (reference sequence). The junction shows trimming of 6 bases on V and 5 bases on J, plus 22 bases between the germline ends. The cysteine opens and the phenylalanine closes a CDR3 of 16 amino acids. Only CDR3 DNA is held: 48 bases, read in frame from base 1.

The rearranged segments are TRBV7-9 and TRBJ1-2; TRBD1 might be the D gene, on 6 matching bases. This TCR was sampled from a woman in her 30s in good health and CMV-seronegative. Sequencing input: PBMCs. The nucleotides are TGTGCCAGCAGTCTGACAGGCGAATTAGCCCTTTATGGCTACACCTTC. Its protein is CASSLTGELALYGYTF.